Below, one T cell receptor (beta chain) is given with its context. The data are from a study of control samples from healthy donors and cancer patients. Data came from immunoSEQ multiplex PCR; TCRdb stores just in-frame clones and leaves some out. The data contain 100,000 to 150,000 clones, 85% to 95% of them singletons. The sequencing input was PBMCs. The TCR sequence derives from an elderly man with head and neck cancer.

For the CDR3, the DNA is TGTGCCAGCAGTGATGTCTCTAACTATGGCTACACCTTC. This codes for CASSDVSNYGYTF. The gene calls are TRBV2 and TRBJ1-2; D gene unclear. The germline V gene encodes CDR1 SNHLY and CDR2 FYNNEI. This CDR3 region has 13 residues. V lost 3 bases and J lost 0, with 5 bases in between.